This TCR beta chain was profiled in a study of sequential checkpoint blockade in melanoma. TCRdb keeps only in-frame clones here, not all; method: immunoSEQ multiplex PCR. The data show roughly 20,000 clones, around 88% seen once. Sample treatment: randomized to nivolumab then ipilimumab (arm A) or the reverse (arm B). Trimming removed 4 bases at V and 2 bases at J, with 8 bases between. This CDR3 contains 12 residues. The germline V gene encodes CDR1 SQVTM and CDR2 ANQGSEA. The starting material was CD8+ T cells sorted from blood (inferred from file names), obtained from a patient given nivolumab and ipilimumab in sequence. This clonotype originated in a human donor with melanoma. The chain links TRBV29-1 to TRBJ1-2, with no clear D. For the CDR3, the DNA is TGCAGCGTTGTCGAGGGAAACTATGGCTACACCTTC. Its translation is CSVVEGNYGYTF.